A selection of T cell receptor beta chains follows, all from one sample in a study of shared clonotypes between healthy human individuals. The protocol was immunoSEQ multiplex PCR, while the TCRdb copy is restricted to in-frame clones and leaves out a portion. Among some 2,400,000 clones listed, about 94% were seen once. Sequencing was carried out using naive CD4+ T cells sorted from blood. These receptors all stem from a man aged 18 to 30 in good health. CDR3s include the opening cysteine and the closing phenylalanine or tryptophan. Each record gives: J gene, V gene, D gene, clone size, CDR3 DNA, CDR3 protein. A D gene is named only where the DNA matches it firmly. Rows give clone size only sometimes, using once, few, many, or a class for an expanded clone.

>TRBJ1-5|TRBV2|TRBD1|.
TGTGCCAGCAGTCAACAGGGGGAGATCGGGCAGCCCCAGCATTTT
CASSQQGEIGQPQHF
>TRBJ2-7|TRBV7-2|.|.
TGTGCCAGCAACCTAGCCCTCTCCTACGAGCAGTACTTC
CASNLALSYEQYF
>TRBJ2-5|TRBV6-5|TRBD2|.
TGTGCCAGCAGGAGAGGAGCGGGAGGGGGGGAGACCCAGTACTTC
CASRRGAGGGETQYF
>TRBJ2-3|TRBV5-1|TRBD2|.
TGCGCCAGCAGCTTGCTAGCGGGCCTAGGGGGTACGCAGTATTTT
CASSLLAGLGGTQYF
>TRBJ1-1|TRBV6-6|.|.
TGTGCCAGCAGTTACTCCACAGTGAACACTGAAGCTTTCTTT
CASSYSTVNTEAFF
>TRBJ2-1|TRBV30|TRBD2|.
TGTGCCTGGAGTGTTGACGGGGGGGCAAGCAATGAGCAGTTCTTC
CAWSVDGGASNEQFF
>TRBJ1-2|TRBV5-6|.|.
TGTGCCAGCAGCTTGGTTGGTTATGGCTACACCTTC
CASSLVGYGYTF
>TRBJ2-7|TRBV9|.|.
TGTGCCAGCAGCGTAGCCCCGGGGACAACCTACGAGCAGTACTTC
CASSVAPGTTYEQYF
>TRBJ1-6|TRBV15|.|.
TGTGCCACCAGCAGAGAAGCCCGACGGGGGCTGAATAATTCACCCCTCCACTTT
CATSREARRGLNNSPLHF
>TRBJ2-5|TRBV28|TRBD1|.
TGTGCCAGCAGTTTAGGGGGACAGGCAAGGGAGACCCAGTACTTC
CASSLGGQARETQYF
>TRBJ2-5|TRBV11-2|.|.
TGTGCCAGCAGCCTGGGACTTCAAGAGACCCAGTACTTC
CASSLGLQETQYF
>TRBJ2-7|TRBV6-6|.|.
TGTGCCAGCAGTTACACCGGCTACGAGCAGTACTTC
CASSYTGYEQYF
>TRBJ2-2|TRBV7-2|.|.
TGTGCCAGCAGCACACCTCCACAGGGCTCCGGGGAGCTGTTTTTT
CASSTPPQGSGELFF
>TRBJ2-1|TRBV4-3|.|.
TGCGCCAGCAGCCAAGGGGGACACCTATACAATGAGCAGTTCTTC
CASSQGGHLYNEQFF
>TRBJ2-7|TRBV6-4|TRBD1|.
TGTGCCAGCAGTGACTGTGACAGGGGGCCTGGGTACGAGCAGTACTTC
CASSDCDRGPGYEQYF
>TRBJ1-5|TRBV6-4|TRBD1|.
TGTGCCAGCAGTCCGGGACAGGGACAACAGCCCCAGCATTTT
CASSPGQGQQPQHF
>TRBJ1-5|TRBV30|.|once
TGTGCCTGGAGTACCGGACAGAGCAATCAGCCCCAGCATTTT
CAWSTGQSNQPQHF
>TRBJ1-6|TRBV5-5|.|.
TGTGCCAGCAGCCTAGAGGGACGGTTCTATAATTCACCCCTCCACTTT
CASSLEGRFYNSPLHF
>TRBJ1-1|TRBV29-1|TRBD1|.
TGCAGCGTAGAAAGATTCGGGACAGGAGCTTTCTTT
CSVERFGTGAFF
>TRBJ2-7|TRBV4-2|.|.
TGTGCCAGCAGCCAATCAGGCAGGGCTGACGAGCAGTACTTC
CASSQSGRADEQYF
>TRBJ2-4|TRBV28|.|.
TGTGCCAGCAGTTTAGCAACAGCCCTAGCCAAAAACATTCAGTACTTC
CASSLATALAKNIQYF
>TRBJ2-3|TRBV11-3|TRBD2|.
TGTGCCAGCAGCGCCAGCTGGAGCGGGGGGGAAGATACGCAGTATTTT
CASSASWSGGEDTQYF
>TRBJ2-2|TRBV5-1|TRBD1|few
TGCGCCAGCAGCACCGGGACAGGGTACACCGGGGAGCTGTTTTTT
CASSTGTGYTGELFF
>TRBJ2-7|TRBV5-3|TRBD1|.
TGTGCCAGAAGCTGGGGACAGGGAATCTACGAGCAGTACTTC
CARSWGQGIYEQYF
>TRBJ1-5|TRBV27|.|.
TGTGCCAGCAGTTTAGGCACGGTCCAGCCCCAGCATTTT
CASSLGTVQPQHF
>TRBJ1-6|TRBV7-2|.|.
TGTGCCAGCAGCTTAGGGGCCGCCCAGAATTCACCCCTCCACTTT
CASSLGAAQNSPLHF
>TRBJ2-1|TRBV19|TRBD1|.
TGTGCCAGTAGTAACCTCATCGGGACAGGAGCCTACAATGAGCAGTTCTTC
CASSNLIGTGAYNEQFF
>TRBJ1-1|TRBV19|.|.
TGTGCCAGTAGCCTCCCGGGGGGGGAAGCTTTCTTT
CASSLPGGEAFF
>TRBJ1-1|TRBV30|.|few
TGTGCCTGGAGTATTCAATCAGGCACTGAAGCTTTCTTT
CAWSIQSGTEAFF
>TRBJ1-1|TRBV20-1|.|.
TGCAGTCAAGTCCTGAACACTGAAGCTTTCTTT
CSQVLNTEAFF
>TRBJ2-3|TRBV6-1|TRBD2|few
TGTGCCAGCAGTGACTTAGCGGGGGGCACAGATACGCAGTATTTT
CASSDLAGGTDTQYF
>TRBJ1-2|TRBV6-1|.|.
TGTGCCAGCAGTGAAGTGTCTTCAGGGGCGGGTTATGGCTACACCTTC
CASSEVSSGAGYGYTF
>TRBJ1-2|TRBV5-1|TRBD1|.
TGCGCCAGCAGCTTGGACAGGGGCAACTATGGCTACACCTTC
CASSLDRGNYGYTF
>TRBJ2-3|TRBV19|.|.
TGTGCCAGTAGTATAGGGCTAGCCACAGATACGCAGTATTTT
CASSIGLATDTQYF
>TRBJ1-6|TRBV5-1|.|.
TGCGCCAGCAGCTTGGCCCCAGAGGGAAATTCACCCCTCCACTTT
CASSLAPEGNSPLHF
>TRBJ1-5|TRBV6-1|.|.
TGTGCCAGCAGGTTTCAGGGCCGGGAGAATCAGCCCCAGCATTTT
CASRFQGRENQPQHF
>TRBJ2-3|TRBV5-4|TRBD2|.
TGTGCCAGCAGCCCGGGACTAGCGGGGGGGCCTGTGAGTACGCAGTATTTT
CASSPGLAGGPVSTQYF
>TRBJ2-1|TRBV2|TRBD2|.
TGTGCCAGCAGATACGGGACTAGCGGGACCAATGAGCAGTTCTTC
CASRYGTSGTNEQFF
>TRBJ2-7|TRBV6-1|.|.
TGTGCCAGCAGTGAGAAGGCAGGGGAGATCTACGAGCAGTACTTC
CASSEKAGEIYEQYF
>TRBJ2-3|TRBV4-3|TRBD1|.
TGCGCCAGCAGCCAACATGGGGACAGGTACTCAGATACGCAGTATTTT
CASSQHGDRYSDTQYF
>TRBJ2-3|TRBV2|.|.
TGTGCCAGCACCCTGCCCTGGACAGACCCTTTCAGCACAGATACGCAGTATTTT
CASTLPWTDPFSTDTQYF
>TRBJ2-1|TRBV2|TRBD1|.
TGTGCCAGCAGCCAACAGGGGTTGGGCTCCTACAATGAGCAGTTCTTC
CASSQQGLGSYNEQFF
>TRBJ2-6|TRBV11-3|.|.
TGTGCCAGCAGTCCGCTAGTATCTGGGGCCAACGTCCTGACTTTC
CASSPLVSGANVLTF
>TRBJ2-5|TRBV15|TRBD2|once
TGTGCCACCTCGAATCAAGCGGGGAATGGTATAGAGACCCAGTACTTC
CATSNQAGNGIETQYF
>TRBJ2-1|TRBV25-1|.|.
TGTGCCAGCAGTGCCCAAACGGGCTACAATGAGCAGTTCTTC
CASSAQTGYNEQFF
>TRBJ2-3|TRBV19|.|.
TGTGCCAGTAGGCCCGCCGGGACTGGACCAGATACGCAGTATTTT
CASRPAGTGPDTQYF
>TRBJ1-6|TRBV6-5|.|.
TGTGCCAGCAGTTACGGAGGGAACAATTCACCCCTCCACTTT
CASSYGGNNSPLHF
>TRBJ1-6|TRBV5-1|.|.
TGCGCCAGCAGCCCCGGCCCCGGGGGGGTCCCCCTCCACTTT
CASSPGPGGVPLHF
>TRBJ1-6|TRBV19|.|.
TGTGCCACTAGACCGGGACCACCCCAACCTCGGGGTAATTCACCCCTCCACTTT
CATRPGPPQPRGNSPLHF
>TRBJ2-6|TRBV13|.|.
TGTGCCAGCAGCTTATCAGGGACTGGGGCCAACGTCCTGACTTTC
CASSLSGTGANVLTF
>TRBJ2-1|TRBV19|TRBD2|.
TGTGCCAGTAGTACCGGGACTAGCAATGAGCAGTTCTTC
CASSTGTSNEQFF
>TRBJ2-3|TRBV5-1|.|.
TGCGCCAGCAGCTATGACAGAGACTACACAGATACGCAGTATTTT
CASSYDRDYTDTQYF
>TRBJ2-5|TRBV19|TRBD2|.
TGTGCCAGTAGTATAGTAGCGGGGGAGACCCAGTACTTC
CASSIVAGETQYF
>TRBJ2-7|TRBV6-5|.|.
TGTGCCAGCAGGGGAGGGACAGGCTTCTCCTACGAGCAGTACTTC
CASRGGTGFSYEQYF
>TRBJ2-5|TRBV10-3|.|.
TGTGCCATCAGGGCCGGGGTTACGAGTGAGACCCAGTACTTC
CAIRAGVTSETQYF
>TRBJ2-5|TRBV19|.|.
TGTGCCAGTAGTATAGATGGAGGGTACCAAGAGACCCAGTACTTC
CASSIDGGYQETQYF
>TRBJ1-5|TRBV19|.|.
TGTGCCAGTAGTCCCCTCGGGGCGTATAGCAATCAGCCCCAGCATTTT
CASSPLGAYSNQPQHF
>TRBJ1-2|TRBV28|TRBD1|.
TGTGCCAGCGCCAGGGGGGGCTATGGCTACACCTTC
CASARGGYGYTF
>TRBJ2-3|TRBV30|TRBD2|.
TGTGCCTGGGAGCGGGAGGGGCCCACAGATACGCAGTATTTT
CAWEREGPTDTQYF